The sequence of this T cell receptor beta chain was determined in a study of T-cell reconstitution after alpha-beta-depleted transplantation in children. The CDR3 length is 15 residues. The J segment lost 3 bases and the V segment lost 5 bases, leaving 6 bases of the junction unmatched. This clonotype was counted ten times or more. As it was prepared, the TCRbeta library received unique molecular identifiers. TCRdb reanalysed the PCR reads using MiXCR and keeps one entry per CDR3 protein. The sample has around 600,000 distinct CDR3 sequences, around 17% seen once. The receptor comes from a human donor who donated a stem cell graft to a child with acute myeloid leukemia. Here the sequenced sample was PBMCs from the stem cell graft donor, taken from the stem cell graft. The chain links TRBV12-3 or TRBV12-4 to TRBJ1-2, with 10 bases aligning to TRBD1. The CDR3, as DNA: TGTGCCAGCAGTACCTCGGGACAGGGGTACTATGGCTACACCTTC. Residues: CASSTSGQGYYGYTF.